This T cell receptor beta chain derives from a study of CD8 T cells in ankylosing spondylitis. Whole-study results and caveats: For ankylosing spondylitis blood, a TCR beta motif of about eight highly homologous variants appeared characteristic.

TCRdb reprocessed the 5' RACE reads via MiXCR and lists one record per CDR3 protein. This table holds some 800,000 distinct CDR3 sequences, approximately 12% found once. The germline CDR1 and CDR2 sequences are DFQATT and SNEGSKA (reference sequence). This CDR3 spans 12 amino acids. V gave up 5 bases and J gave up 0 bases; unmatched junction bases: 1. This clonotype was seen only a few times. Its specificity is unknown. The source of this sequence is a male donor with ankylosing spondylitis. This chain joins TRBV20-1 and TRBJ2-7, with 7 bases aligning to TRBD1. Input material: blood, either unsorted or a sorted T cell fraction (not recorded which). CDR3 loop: CSAGQDSYEQYF. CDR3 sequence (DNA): TGCAGTGCTGGACAGGACTCCTACGAGCAGTACTTC.